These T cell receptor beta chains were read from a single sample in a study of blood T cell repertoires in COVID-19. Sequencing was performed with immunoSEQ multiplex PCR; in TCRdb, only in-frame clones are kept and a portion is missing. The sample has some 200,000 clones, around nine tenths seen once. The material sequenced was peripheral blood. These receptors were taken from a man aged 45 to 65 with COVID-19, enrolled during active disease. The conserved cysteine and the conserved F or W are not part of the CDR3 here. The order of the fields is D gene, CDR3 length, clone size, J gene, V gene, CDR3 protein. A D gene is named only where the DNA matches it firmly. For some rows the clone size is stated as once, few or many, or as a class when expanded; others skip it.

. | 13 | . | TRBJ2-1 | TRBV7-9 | ASSSWAGRKNEQF
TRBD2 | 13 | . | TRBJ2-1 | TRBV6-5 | ASSQTSGAYNEQF
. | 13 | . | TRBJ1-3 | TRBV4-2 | ASSQTTSSGNTIY
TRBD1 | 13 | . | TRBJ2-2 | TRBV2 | ASSDGQANTGELF
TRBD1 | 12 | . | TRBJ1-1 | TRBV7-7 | ASSPDRVELAAF
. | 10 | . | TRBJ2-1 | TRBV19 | ASSAASTEQF
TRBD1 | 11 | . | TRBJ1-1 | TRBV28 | ASRGTVNTEAF
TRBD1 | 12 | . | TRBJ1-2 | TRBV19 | ASSPGDRIGGYT
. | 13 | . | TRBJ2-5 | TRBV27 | ASSLDGGAGETQY
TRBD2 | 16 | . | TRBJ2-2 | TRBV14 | ASSLLGIAGANTGELF
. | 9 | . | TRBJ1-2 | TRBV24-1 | ATSDYSGYT
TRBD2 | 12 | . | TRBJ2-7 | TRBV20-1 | SASLAGVDYEQY
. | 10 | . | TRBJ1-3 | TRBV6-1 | ASSEVRNTIY
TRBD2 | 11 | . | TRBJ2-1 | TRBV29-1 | SVELAGGGEQF
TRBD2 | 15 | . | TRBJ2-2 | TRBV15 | ATSRDDLAGGPGELF
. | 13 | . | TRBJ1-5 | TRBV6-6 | ASSPRQTSNQPQH
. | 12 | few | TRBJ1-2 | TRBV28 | ASTPGATNYGYT
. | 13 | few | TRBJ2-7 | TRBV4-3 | ASSQGQTGSYEQY
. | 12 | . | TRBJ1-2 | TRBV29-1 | SVEVTGGSYGYT
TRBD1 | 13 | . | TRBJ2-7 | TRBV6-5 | ASSRTGKSSYEQY
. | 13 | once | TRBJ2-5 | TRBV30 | AWTSGPGLQETQY
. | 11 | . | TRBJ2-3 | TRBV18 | ASSQGSDDTQY
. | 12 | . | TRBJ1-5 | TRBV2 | ASNSGQGNQPQH
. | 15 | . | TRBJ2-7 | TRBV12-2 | ASRLDAVGQENYEQY
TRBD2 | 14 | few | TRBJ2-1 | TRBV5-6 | ASSFGTSGGSNEQF
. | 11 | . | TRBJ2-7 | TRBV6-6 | ASSYGGSYEQY
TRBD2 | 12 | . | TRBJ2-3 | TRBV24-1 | ATQDGRTTDTQY
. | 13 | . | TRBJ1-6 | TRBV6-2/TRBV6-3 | ASSYSGQYNSPLH
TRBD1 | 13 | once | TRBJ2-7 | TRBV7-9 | ASSLGQGAIYEQY
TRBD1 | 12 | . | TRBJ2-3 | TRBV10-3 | AIRGQGSTDTQY
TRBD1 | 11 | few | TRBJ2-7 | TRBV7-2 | ASSPKRTGYLY
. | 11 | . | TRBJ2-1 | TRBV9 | ASSTSSYNEQF
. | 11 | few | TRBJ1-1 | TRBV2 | ASRFTGSTEAF
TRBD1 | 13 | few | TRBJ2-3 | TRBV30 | AWSPGTGSTDTQY
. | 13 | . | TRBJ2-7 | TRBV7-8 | ASSLELLSSYEQY
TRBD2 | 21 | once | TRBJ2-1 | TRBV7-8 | ASSQPGLAGQVTSFLGYNEQF
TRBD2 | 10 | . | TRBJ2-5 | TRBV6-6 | AISGTSVNLY
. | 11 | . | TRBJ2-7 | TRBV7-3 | ASSLNGAYEQY
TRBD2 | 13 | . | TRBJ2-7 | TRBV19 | ASSMSGGRAYEQY
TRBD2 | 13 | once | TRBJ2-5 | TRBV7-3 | ASSLSGAGQETQY
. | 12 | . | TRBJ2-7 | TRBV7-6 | ASSLARGPYEQY
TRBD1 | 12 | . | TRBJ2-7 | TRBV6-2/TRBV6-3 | ASSYNRGRDEQY
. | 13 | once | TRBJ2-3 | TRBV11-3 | ASSLLAASTDTQY
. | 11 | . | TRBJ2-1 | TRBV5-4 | ASSLKGLPEQF
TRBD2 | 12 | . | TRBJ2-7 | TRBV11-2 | ASSLASGGYEQY
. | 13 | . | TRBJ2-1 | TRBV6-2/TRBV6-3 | ASSRGGLSYNEQF
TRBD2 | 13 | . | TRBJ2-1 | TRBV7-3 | ASSLKHGGSGEQF
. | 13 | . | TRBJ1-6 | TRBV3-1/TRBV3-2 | ASSQDLRGNSPLH
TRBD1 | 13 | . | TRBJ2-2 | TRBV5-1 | ASSIGQGGTGELF
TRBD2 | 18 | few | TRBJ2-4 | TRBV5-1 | ASSLVAQFSGRVPLNIQY
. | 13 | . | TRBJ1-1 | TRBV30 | AWSRGNSMNTEAF
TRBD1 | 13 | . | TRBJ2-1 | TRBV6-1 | ASSDGDRTNNEQF
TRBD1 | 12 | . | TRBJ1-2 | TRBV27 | ASSYTGGARGYT
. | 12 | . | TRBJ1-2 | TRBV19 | ASSRSGEGYGYT
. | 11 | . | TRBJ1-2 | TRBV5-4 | ASSYAGGGGYT
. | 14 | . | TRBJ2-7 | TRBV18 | ASSPGATGEPYEQY
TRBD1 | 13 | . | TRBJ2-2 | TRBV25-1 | ATRPGTGLTGELF